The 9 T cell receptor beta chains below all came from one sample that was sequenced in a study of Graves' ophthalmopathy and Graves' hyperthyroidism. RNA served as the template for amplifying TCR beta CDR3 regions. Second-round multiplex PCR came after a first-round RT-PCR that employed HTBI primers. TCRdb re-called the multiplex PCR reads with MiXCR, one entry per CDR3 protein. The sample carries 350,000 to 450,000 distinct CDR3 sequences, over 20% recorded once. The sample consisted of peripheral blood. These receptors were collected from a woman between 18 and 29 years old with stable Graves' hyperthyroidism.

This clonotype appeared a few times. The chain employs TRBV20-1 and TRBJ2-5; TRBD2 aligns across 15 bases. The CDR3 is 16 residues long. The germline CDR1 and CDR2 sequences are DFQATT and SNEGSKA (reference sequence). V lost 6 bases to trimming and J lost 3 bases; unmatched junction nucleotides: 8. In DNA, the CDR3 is TGCAGTGCCAACGCCGGGACTAGCGGGAGGAAAGAGACCCAGTACTTC. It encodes CSANAGTSGRKETQYF.

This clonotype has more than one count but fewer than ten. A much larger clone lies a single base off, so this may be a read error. The CDR3 coding sequence is TGTGCCTGCAGCTCCCGCCGGGACAGAGAGACCCAGTACTTC. It yields the protein CACSSRRDRETQYF. This sequence joins TRBV7-2 and TRBJ2-5; the match to TRBD1 covers 7 bases. The CDR3 totals 14 residues. From germline, CDR1 is SGHTA and CDR2 FQGNSA.

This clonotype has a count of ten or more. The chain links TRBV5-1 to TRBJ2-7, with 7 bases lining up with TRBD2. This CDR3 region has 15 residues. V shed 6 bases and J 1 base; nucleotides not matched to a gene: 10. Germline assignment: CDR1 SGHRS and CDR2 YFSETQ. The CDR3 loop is CASTLLAAGSYEQYF. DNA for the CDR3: TGCGCCAGCACCCTTCTAGCGGCCGGTTCCTACGAGCAGTACTTC.

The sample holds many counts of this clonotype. CDR3 sequence reads: CASSEIVGQGNQPQHF. In DNA, the CDR3 is TGTGCCAGCAGTGAAATTGTTGGACAGGGCAATCAGCCCCAGCATTTT. The rearrangement uses TRBV6-1 and TRBJ1-5, with TRBD1 identical over 7 bases. V was clipped by 2 bases and J by 2 bases; unmatched bases: 6. The CDR3 covers 16 residues. CDR1 is MNHNS and CDR2 is SASEGT in the germline V gene.

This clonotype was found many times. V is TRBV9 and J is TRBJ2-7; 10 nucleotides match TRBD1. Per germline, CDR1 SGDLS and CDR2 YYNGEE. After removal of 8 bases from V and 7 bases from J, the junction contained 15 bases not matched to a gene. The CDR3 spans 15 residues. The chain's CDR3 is CASSPSGTGEEEQYF. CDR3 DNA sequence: TGTGCCAGTAGTCCTTCCGGGACAGGGGAAGAGGAGCAGTACTTC.

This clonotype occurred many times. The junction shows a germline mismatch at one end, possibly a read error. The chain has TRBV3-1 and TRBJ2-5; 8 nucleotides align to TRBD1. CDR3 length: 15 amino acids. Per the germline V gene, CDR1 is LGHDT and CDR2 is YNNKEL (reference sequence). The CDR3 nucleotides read TGTGCCAGCAGCCAAGGCAGGGGGCCGCAAGTGACCCAGTACTTC. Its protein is CASSQGRGPQVTQYF.

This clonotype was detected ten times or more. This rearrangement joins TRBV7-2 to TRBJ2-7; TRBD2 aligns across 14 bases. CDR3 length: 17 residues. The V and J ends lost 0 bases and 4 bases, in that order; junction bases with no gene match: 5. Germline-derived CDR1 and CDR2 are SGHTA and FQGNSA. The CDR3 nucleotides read TGTGCCAGCAGCTTAGCCGGGACTAGCGGGAGAGGGTACGAGCAGTACTTC. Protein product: CASSLAGTSGRGYEQYF.

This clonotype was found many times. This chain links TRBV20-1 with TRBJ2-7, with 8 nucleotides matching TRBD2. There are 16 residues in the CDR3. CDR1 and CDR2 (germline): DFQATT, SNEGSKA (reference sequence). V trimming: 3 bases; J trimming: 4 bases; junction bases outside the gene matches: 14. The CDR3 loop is CSASGGPSGSSYEQYF. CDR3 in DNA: TGCAGTGCTAGTGGGGGCCCGAGCGGGAGTTCGTACGAGCAGTACTTC.

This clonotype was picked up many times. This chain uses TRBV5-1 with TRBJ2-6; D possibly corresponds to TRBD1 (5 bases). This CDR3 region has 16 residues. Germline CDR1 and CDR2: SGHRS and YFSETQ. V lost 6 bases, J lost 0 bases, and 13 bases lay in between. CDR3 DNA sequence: TGCGCCAGCACCCGGACGACAGTCTCTGGGGCCAACGTCCTGACTTTC. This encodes CASTRTTVSGANVLTF.